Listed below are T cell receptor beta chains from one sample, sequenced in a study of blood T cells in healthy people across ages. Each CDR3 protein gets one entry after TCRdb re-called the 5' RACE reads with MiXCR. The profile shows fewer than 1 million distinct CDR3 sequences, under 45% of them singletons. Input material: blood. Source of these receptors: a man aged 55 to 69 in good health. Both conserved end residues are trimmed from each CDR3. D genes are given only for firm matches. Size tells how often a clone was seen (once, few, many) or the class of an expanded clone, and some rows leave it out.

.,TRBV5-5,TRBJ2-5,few,ASSSGTPKETQY
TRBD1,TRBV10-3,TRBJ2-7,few,ATRDSSYEQY
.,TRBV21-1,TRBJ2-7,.,ASPTRDRSYEQY
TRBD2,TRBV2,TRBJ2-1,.,ASGLGGSWDEQF
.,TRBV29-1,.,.,SVVGVSVGGSYNEQY
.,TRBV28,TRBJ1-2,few,ASSLGRDPGSGYT
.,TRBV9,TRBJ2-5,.,ASSMGGQETQY
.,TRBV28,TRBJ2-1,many,ASSPRKGYSYNEQF
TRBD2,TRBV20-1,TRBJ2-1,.,SAREGLAGHNEQF
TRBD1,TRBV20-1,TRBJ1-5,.,SATPGTGDQPQH
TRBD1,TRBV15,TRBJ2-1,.,ATSRTGGSYNEQF
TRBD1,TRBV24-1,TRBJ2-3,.,ATSEPTGKNTDTQY
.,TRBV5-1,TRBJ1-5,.,ASSLSYDQPQH
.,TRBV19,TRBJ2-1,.,ASSSSSQNNEQF
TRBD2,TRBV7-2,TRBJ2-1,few,ASSPGLAFAEQF
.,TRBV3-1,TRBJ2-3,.,ASSRPGVPDTQY
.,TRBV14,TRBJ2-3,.,ASSQAHNTDTQY
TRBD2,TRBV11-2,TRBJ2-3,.,ASSPRTSGATDTQY
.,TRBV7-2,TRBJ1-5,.,TSSLSDSQPQH
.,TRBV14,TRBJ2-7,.,ASSQRGFPSEQY
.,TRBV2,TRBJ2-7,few,ASSQTASGHEQY
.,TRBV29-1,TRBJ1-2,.,SGYRRDGYT
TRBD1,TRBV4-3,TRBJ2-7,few,ASSQATGVGYEQY
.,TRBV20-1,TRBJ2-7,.,SAQEDPQGGFIYEQY
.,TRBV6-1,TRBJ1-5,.,AGRRGNQPQH
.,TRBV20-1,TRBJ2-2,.,SARDLRTGELF
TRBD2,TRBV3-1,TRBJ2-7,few,ASSQDLRLARRYEQY
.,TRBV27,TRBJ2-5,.,ASFSGTQETQY
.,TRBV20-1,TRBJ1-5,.,SARVPRNQPQH